This TCR beta chain stems from a study of T cell responses to AZD1222 COVID-19 vaccine. Study-wide results and limits: Two AZD1222 administrations were followed by greater Spike-specific TCR breadth and depth. Nearly half of unique spike-specific TCRs reportedly avoided B.1.351 and B.1.1.7 mutated regions.

CDR1 SGDLS and CDR2 YYNGEE come from the germline V gene. The V end lost 3 bases, the J end lost 5 bases, and 15 bases lay between the germline ends. The CDR3 covers 15 residues. The repertoire was sequenced with immunoSEQ multiplex PCR; TCRdb's copy has only in-frame clones and lacks some. The data show 50,000 to 65,000 clones, approximately 90% seen once. This clone was detected a few times. Its matching antigen is unknown. The specimen comprised peripheral blood, sampled 28 days after the second AZD1222 dose. The chain uses TRBV9 and TRBJ2-1; tentative D call: TRBD2 (6 bases). The TCR comes from an adult who received the AZD1222 COVID-19 vaccine. The CDR3 DNA follows: TGTGCCAGCAGCGCCCGGGGTAGCGGTCACAATGAGCAGTTCTTC. It translates to CASSARGSGHNEQFF.